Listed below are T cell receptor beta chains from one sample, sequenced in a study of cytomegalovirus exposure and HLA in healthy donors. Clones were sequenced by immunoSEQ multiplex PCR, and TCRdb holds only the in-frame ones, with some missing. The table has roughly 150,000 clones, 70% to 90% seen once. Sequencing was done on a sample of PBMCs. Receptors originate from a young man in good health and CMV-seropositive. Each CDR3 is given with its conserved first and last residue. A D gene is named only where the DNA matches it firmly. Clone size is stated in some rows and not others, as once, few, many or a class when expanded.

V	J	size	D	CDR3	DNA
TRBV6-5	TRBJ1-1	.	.	CASSYDRKNTEAFF	TGTGCCAGCAGTTATGACAGAAAGAACACTGAAGCTTTCTTT
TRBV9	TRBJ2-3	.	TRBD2	CASSVGSGGAPDTQYF	TGTGCCAGCAGCGTCGGGAGCGGGGGGGCCCCAGATACGCAGTATTTT
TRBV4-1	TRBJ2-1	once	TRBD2	CASSQGLASVGINEQFF	TGCGCCAGCAGCCAAGGACTAGCGTCAGTTGGGATCAATGAGCAGTTCTTC
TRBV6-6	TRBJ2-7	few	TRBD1	CASSYSRQGAQEQYF	TGTGCCAGCAGTTACTCGAGACAGGGGGCTCAAGAGCAGTACTTC
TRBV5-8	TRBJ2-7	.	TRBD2	CASSLVGGAPYEQYF	TGTGCCAGCAGCTTGGTGGGAGGGGCCCCCTACGAGCAGTACTTC
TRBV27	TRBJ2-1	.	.	CASSLGAPSYNEQFF	TGTGCCAGCAGTTTAGGGGCCCCTAGTTACAATGAGCAGTTCTTC
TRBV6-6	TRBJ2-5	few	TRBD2	CASSYGGRGETQYF	TGTGCCAGCAGTTACGGCGGGAGGGGAGAGACCCAGTACTTC
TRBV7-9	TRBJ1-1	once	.	CASSFRRGNTEAFF	TGTGCCAGCAGCTTTCGGCGGGGGAACACTGAAGCTTTCTTT
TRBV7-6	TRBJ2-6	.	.	CASSLGSGANVLTF	TGTGCCAGCAGCTTAGGGAGCGGGGCCAACGTCCTGACTTTC
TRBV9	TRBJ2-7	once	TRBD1	CASSAGRTGGDYEQYF	TGTGCCAGCAGCGCCGGACGGACAGGGGGCGATTACGAGCAGTACTTC
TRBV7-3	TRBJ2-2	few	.	CASSSSVNTGELFF	TGTGCCAGCAGCTCGTCGGTGAACACCGGGGAGCTGTTTTTT
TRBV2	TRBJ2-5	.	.	CASTTPRGALGTQYF	TGTGCCAGCACGACCCCCCGGGGGGCTCTGGGGACCCAGTACTTC
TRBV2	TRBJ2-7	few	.	CASSEGLRDEQYF	TGTGCCAGCAGTGAAGGGTTGAGGGACGAGCAGTACTTC
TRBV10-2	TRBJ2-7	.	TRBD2	CASSGLMYEQYF	TGCGCCAGTAGCGGGTTGATGTACGAGCAGTACTTC
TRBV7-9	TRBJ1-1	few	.	CASSLAPGGRTEAFF	TGTGCCAGCAGCTTAGCGCCCGGGGGGAGGACTGAAGCTTTCTTT